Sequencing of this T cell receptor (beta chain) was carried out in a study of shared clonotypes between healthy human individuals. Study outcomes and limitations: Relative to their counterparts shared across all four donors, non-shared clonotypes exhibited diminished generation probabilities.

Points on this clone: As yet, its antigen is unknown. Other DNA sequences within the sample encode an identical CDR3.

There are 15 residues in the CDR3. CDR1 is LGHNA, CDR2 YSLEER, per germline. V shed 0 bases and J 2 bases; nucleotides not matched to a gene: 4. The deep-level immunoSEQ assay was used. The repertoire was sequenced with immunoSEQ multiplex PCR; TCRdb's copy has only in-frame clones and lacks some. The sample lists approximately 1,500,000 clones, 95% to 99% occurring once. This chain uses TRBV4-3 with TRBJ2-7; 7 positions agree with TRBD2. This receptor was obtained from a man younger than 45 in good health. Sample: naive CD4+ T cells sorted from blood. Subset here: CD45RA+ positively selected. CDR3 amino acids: CASSQEGRGAYEQYF. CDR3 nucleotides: TGCGCCAGCAGCCAAGAGGGTCGGGGGGCCTACGAGCAGTACTTC.